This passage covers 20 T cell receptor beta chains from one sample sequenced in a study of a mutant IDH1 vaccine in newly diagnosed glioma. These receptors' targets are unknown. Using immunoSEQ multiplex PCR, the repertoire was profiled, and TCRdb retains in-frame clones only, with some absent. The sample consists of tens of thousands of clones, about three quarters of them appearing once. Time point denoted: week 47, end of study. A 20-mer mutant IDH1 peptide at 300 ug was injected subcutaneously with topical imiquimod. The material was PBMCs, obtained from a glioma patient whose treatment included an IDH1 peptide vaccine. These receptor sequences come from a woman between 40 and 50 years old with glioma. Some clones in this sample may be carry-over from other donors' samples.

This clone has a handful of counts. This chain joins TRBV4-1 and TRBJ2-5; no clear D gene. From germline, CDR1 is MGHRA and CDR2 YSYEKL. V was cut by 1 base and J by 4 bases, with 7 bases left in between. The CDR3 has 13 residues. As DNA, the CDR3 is TGCGCCAGCAGCCAAGTCGCCGTAGAGACCCAGTACTTC. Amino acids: CASSQVAVETQYF.

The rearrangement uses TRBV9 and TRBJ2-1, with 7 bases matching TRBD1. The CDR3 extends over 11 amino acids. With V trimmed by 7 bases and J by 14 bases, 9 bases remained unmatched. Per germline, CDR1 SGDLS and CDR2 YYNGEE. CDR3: CASGSGTEKFF. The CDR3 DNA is TGTGCCAGCGGATCCGGGACAGAGAAGTTCTTC.

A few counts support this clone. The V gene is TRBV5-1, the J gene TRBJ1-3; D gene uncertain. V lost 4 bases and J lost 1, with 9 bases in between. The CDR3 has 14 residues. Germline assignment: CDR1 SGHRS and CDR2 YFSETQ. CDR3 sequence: CASSPGLSGNTIYF. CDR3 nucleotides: TGCGCCAGCAGCCCCGGGCTATCTGGAAACACCATATATTTT.

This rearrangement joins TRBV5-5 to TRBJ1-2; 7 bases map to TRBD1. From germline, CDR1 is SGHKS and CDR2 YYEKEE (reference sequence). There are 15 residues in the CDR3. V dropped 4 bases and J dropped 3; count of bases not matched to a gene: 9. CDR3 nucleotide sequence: TGTGCCAGCAGCGAATGGGACAGCGGTGACTATGGCTACACCTTC. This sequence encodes CASSEWDSGDYGYTF.

CDR3 in amino acids: CAWSTAPNTQYF. In DNA, the CDR3 is TGTGCCTGGAGTACTGCGCCCAATACGCAGTATTTT. The J gene is TRBJ2-3, the V gene TRBV30; D call uncertain. The CDR3 has 12 residues. The germline V gene has CDR1 GTSNPN and CDR2 SVGIG (reference sequence). Trimming left V 2 bases short and J 7 bases short, with 10 bases between.

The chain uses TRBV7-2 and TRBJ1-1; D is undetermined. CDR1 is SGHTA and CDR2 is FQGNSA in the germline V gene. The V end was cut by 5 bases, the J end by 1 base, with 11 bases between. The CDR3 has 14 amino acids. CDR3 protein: CASSLVPGNTEAFF. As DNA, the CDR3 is TGTGCCAGCAGCCTGGTTCCGGGGAACACTGAAGCTTTCTTT.

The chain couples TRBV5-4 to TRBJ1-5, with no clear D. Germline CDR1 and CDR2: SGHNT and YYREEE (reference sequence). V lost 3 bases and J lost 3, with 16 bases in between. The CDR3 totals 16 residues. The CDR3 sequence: CASSSVRVFNNQPQHF. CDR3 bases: TGTGCCAGCAGCTCTGTCCGGGTCTTTAACAATCAGCCCCAGCATTTT.

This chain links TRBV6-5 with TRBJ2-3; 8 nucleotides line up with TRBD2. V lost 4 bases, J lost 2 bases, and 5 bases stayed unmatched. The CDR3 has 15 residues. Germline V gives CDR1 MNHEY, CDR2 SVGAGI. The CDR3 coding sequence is TGTGCCAGCAGTTGGGGACTAGGAGCCACAGATACGCAGTATTTT. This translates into CASSWGLGATDTQYF.

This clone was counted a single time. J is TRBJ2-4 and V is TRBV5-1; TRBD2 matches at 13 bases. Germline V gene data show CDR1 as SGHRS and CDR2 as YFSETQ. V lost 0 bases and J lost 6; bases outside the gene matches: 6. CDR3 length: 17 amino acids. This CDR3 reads CASSLDTSGGVRNIQYF. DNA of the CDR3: TGCGCCAGCAGCTTGGATACTAGCGGGGGGGTGCGAAACATTCAGTACTTC.

CDR3 sequence reads: CASSPAGGLTEAFF. The CDR3 region has the DNA TGTGCCAGCAGCCCGGCAGGGGGGCTCACTGAAGCTTTCTTT. The rearrangement links TRBV7-2 to TRBJ1-1, with 7 nucleotides matching TRBD1. Germline values: CDR1 SGHTA, CDR2 FQGNSA. The CDR3 has 14 residues. With V trimmed by 5 bases and J by 4 bases, 7 bases remained unmatched.

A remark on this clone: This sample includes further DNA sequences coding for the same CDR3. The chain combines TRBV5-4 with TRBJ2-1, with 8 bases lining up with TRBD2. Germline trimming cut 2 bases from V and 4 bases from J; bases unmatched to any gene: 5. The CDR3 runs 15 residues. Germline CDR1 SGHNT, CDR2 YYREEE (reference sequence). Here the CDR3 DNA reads TGTGCCAGCAGCTTCAGCGGGGGCAGTTACAATGAGCAGTTCTTC. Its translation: CASSFSGGSYNEQFF.

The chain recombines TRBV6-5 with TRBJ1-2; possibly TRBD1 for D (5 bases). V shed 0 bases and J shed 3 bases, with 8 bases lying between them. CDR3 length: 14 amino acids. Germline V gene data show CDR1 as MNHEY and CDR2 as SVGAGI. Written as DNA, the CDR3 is TGTGCCAGCAGTTACTCCGGCAGGGACTATGGCTACACCTTC. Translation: CASSYSGRDYGYTF.

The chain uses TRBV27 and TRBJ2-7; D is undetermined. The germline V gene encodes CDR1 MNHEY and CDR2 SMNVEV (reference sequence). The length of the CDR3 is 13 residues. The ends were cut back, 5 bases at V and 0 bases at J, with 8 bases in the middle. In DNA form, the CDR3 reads TGTGCCAGCAGTGCACTGCACTCCTACGAGCAGTACTTC. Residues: CASSALHSYEQYF.

The CDR3 sequence is CASRRPDTEAFF. For the CDR3, the DNA is TGTGCCAGCAGGAGGCCGGACACTGAAGCTTTCTTT. This chain uses TRBV27 with TRBJ1-1; the D is unclear. The CDR3 contains 12 residues. From germline, CDR1 is MNHEY and CDR2 SMNVEV (reference sequence). Between the trimmed V and J ends, which lost 6 bases and 3 bases, there was a span of 8 bases.

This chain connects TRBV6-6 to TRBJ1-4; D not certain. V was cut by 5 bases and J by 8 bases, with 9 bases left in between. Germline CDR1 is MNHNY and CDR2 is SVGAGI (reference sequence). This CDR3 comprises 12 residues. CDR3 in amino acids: CASSTPGEKLFF. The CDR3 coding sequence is TGTGCCAGCAGTACCCCCGGGGAAAAACTGTTTTTT.

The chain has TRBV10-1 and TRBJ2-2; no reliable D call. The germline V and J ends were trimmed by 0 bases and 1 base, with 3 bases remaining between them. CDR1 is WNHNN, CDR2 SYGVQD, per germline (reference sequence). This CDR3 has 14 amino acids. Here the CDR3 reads CASSESQNTGELFF. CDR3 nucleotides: TGCGCCAGCAGTGAGTCTCAGAACACCGGGGAGCTGTTTTTT.

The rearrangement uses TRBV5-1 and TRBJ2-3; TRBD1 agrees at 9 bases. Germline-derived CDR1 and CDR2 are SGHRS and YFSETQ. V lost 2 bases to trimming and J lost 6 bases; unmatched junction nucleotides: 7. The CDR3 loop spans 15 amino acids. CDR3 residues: CASSFRDRDADTQYF. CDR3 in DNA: TGCGCCAGCAGCTTCCGGGACAGGGATGCCGATACGCAGTATTTT. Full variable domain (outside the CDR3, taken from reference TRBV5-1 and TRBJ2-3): KAGVTQTPRYLIKTRGQQVTLSCSPISGHRSVSWYQQTPGQGLQFLFEYFSETQRNKGNFPGRFSGRQFSNSRSEMNVSTLELGDSALYLCASSFRDRDADTQYFGPGTRLTVL.

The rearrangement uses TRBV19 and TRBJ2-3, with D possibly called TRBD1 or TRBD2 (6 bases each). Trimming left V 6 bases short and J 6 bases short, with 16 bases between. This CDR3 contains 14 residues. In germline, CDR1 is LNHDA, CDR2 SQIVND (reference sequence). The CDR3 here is CASRGAGLGDTQYF. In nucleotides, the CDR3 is TGTGCCAGTAGGGGGGCGGGGCTCGGGGATACGCAGTATTTT.

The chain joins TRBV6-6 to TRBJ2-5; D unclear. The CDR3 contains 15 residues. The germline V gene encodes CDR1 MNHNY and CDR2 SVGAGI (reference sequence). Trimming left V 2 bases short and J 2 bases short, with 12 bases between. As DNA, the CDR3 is TGTGCCAGCAGTTACCCCCCGGTAGGACAAGAGACCCAGTACTTC. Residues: CASSYPPVGQETQYF.

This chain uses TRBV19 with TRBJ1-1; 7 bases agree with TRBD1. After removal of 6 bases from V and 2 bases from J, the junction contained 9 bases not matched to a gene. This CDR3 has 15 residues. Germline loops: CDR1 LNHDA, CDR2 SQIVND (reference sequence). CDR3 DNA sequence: TGTGCCAGTAGCAAACCTGGGACAGCTAACACTGAAGCTTTCTTT. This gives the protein CASSKPGTANTEAFF.